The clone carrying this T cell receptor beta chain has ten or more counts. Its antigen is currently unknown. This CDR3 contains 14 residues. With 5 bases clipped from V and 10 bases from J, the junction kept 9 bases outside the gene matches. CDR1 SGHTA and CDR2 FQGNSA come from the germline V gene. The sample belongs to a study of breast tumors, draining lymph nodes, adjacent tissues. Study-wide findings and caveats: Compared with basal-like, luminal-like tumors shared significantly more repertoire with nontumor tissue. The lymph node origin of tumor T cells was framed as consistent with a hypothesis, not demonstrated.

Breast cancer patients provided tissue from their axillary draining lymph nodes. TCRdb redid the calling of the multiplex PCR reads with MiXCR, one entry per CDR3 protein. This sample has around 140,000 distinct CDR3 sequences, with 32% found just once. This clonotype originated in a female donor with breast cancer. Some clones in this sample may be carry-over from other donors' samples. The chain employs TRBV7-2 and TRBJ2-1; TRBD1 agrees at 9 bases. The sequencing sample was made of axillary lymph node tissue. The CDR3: CASSGRTGASEQFF. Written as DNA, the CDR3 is TGTGCCAGCAGCGGACGGACAGGGGCTTCGGAGCAGTTCTTC.